This TCR beta chain is drawn from a study of beta chain features in type 1 diabetes. Turning to the study itself: Healthy donors and patients had similar age, gender and cell yields.

This clone was counted a few times. Its antigen is currently unknown. Every bit of the isolated RNA underwent reverse transcription, so sequencing read expressed TCRB transcripts. An average of approximately 3.6 million reads was obtained for naive, central memory and regulatory T cell samples. Here immunoSEQ multiplex PCR was the method, and the copy in TCRdb shows in-frame clones only, minus some. The sample comprises over 200,000 clones, approximately 10% of which are singletons, and roughly 0.017% rests with the top ten. Every donor had blood drawn once into heparin, roughly 120 mL on average. Sorting produced populations that all topped 95% purity. Germline CDR1 is SGHTA and CDR2 is FQGNSA. CDR3 size: 16 residues. Germline trimming cut 6 bases from V and 2 bases from J; bases unmatched to any gene: 6. Study-wide results and limits: There was a moderate but significant shortening of TCRB CDR3s in all four CD4+ subsets of Type 1 diabetes patients.

This receptor was taken from a man aged 25 to 40 with type 1 diabetes. Sequenced material: naive CD4+ T cells from blood. The gene calls are TRBV7-2 and TRBJ2-2, with TRBD2 matching over 10 bases. The CDR3 DNA reads TGTGCCAGCAGTTTGACTAGCGGGTCTAACACCGGGGAGCTGTTTTTT. Translation gives CASSLTSGSNTGELFF.